Each of the 4 T cell receptor beta chains below was sequenced from the same sample in a study of T cells in narcolepsy. Sequenced by immunoSEQ multiplex PCR; TCRdb stores in-frame clones only, minus some. Of approximately 35,000 clones in the sample, 80% are singletons; the top ten hold approximately 1%. The specimen was memory (CD45RA-) CD4+ T cells from blood. Every receptor here comes from a human donor in good health.

The table lists this clone with a count of one. The J gene is TRBJ2-5, the V gene TRBV5-4, with D possibly TRBD2 on 6 matching bases. Germline V gene lookup returns CDR1 SGHNT and CDR2 YYREEE (reference sequence). V shed 4 bases and J shed 2 bases, with 12 bases lying between them. The length of the CDR3 is 14 residues. The CDR3 loop is CASSQGAGQETQYF. The CDR3 DNA reads as TGTGCCAGCAGCCAAGGGGCGGGGCAAGAGACCCAGTACTTC.

This clone was seen only a few times. Other nucleotide sequences from this sample produce the same CDR3. The rearrangement uses TRBV5-1 and TRBJ2-2, with TRBD1 as a possible D gene (6 bases). With 2 bases removed from V and 5 bases from J, the gap between germline ends came to 7 bases. Germline CDR1 reads SGHRS; CDR2 reads YFSETQ. The CDR3 covers 13 residues. This chain's CDR3 is CASSLQGTGELFF. The CDR3 nucleotides read TGCGCCAGCAGCTTACAGGGTACCGGGGAGCTGTTTTTT. Supplemented by reference TRBV5-1 and TRBJ2-2, the full variable domain reads KAGVTQTPRYLIKTRGQQVTLSCSPISGHRSVSWYQQTPGQGLQFLFEYFSETQRNKGNFPGRFSGRQFSNSRSEMNVSTLELGDSALYLCASSLQGTGELFFGEGSRLTVL.

The chain couples TRBV28 to TRBJ2-3; TRBD2 matches at 14 bases. V gave up 6 bases and J gave up 6 bases; unmatched junction bases: 8. The CDR3 is 16 residues long. Germline CDR1 and CDR2: MDHEN and SYDVKM. Here the CDR3 DNA reads TGTGCCAGCAGCCCGTCCGGGACTAGCGGGAGCGATACGCAGTATTTT. The encoded protein is CASSPSGTSGSDTQYF.

V usage is TRBV7-3 and J usage is TRBJ1-2, with TRBD1 matching over 10 bases. Germline V CDR1 and CDR2: SGHTA, FQGTGA. The CDR3 totals 15 residues. The V segment lost 5 bases and the J segment 3 bases; nucleotides outside the gene matches: 6. The CDR3 sequence: CASSPTGGADYGYTF. In DNA, the CDR3 is TGTGCCAGCAGCCCGACAGGGGGCGCCGACTATGGCTACACCTTC.